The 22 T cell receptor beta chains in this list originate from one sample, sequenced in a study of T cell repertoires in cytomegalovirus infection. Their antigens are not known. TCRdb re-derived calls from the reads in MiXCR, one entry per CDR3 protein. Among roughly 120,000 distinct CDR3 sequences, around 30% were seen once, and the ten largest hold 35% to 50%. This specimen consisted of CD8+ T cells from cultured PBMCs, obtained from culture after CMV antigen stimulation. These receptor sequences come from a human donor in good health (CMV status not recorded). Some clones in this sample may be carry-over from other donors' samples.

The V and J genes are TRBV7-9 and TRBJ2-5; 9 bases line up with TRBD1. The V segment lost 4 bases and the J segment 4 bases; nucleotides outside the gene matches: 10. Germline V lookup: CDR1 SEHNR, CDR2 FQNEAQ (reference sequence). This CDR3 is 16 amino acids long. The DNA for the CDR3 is TGTGCCAGCAGCTCCGGGACAGGGCAGCGGGGAGAGACCCAGTACTTC. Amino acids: CASSSGTGQRGETQYF.

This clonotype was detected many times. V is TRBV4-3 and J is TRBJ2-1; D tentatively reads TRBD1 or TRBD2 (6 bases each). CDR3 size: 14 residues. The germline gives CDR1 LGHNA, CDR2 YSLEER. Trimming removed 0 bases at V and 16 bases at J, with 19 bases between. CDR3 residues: CASSQESPRGPRFF. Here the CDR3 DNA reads TGCGCCAGCAGCCAAGAATCTCCTCGGGGGCCCCGTTTCTTC.

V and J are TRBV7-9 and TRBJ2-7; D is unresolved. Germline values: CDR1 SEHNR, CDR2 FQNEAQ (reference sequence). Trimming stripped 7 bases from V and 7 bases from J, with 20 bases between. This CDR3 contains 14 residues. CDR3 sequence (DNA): TGTGCCAGCACCCCAGACACACCTCCTAGAGAGCAGTACTTC. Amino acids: CASTPDTPPREQYF.

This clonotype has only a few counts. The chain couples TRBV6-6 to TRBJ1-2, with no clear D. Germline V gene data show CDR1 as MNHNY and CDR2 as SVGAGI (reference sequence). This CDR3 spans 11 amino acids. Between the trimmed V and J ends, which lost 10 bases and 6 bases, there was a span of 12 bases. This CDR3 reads CATSGGDGYTF. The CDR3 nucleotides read TGTGCCACCTCTGGTGGAGATGGCTACACCTTC.

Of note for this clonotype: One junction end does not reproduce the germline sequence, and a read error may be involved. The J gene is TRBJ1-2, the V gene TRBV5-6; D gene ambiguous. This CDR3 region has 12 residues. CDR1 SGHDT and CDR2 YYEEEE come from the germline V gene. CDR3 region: CSSSPADYGYTF. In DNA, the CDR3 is TGTTCCAGCAGCCCGGCGGACTATGGCTACACCTTC.

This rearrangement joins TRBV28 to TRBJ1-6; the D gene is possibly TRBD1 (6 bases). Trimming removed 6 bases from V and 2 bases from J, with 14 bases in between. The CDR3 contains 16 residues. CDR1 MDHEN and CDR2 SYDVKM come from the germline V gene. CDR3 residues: CASRDSPIPYNSPLHF. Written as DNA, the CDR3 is TGTGCCAGCAGGGACAGTCCCATACCCTATAATTCACCCCTCCACTTT.

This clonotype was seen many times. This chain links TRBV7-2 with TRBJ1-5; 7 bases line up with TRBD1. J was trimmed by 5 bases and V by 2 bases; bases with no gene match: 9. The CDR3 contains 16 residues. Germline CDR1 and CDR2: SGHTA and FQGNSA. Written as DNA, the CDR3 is TGTGCCAGCAGCTTATCGACAGGGTTCCAGGATCAGCCCCAGCATTTT. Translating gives CASSLSTGFQDQPQHF.

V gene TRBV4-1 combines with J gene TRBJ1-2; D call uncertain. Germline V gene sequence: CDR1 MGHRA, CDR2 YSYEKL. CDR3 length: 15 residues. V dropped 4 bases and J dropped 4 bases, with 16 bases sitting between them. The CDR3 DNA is TGCGCCAGCAGCCCCCGGTCTGAAAGGAGCTATGGCTACACCTTC. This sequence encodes CASSPRSERSYGYTF.

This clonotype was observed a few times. The CDR3 region is CASRQEYYEQYF. CDR3 nucleotide sequence: TGTGCCTCCCGACAGGAGTACTACGAGCAGTACTTC. The rearrangement links TRBV10-3 to TRBJ2-7, with D maybe TRBD1 (6 bases). V was trimmed by 11 bases and J by 3 bases, leaving 14 bases between them. CDR3 length: 12 amino acids. Germline CDR1 is ENHRY and CDR2 is SYGVKD.

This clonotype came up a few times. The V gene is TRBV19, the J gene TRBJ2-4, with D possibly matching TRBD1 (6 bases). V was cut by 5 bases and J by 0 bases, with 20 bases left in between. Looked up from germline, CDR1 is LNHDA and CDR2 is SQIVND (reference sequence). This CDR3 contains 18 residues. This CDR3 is CASSPSSRTALAKNIQYF. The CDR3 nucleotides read TGTGCCAGTAGTCCCTCCTCTAGGACAGCGCTAGCCAAAAACATTCAGTACTTC.

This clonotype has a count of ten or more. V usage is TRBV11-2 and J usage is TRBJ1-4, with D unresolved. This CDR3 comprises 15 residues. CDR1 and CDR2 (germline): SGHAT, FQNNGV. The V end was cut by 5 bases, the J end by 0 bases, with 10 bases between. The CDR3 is CASSPRTATNEKLFF. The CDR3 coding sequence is TGTGCCAGCAGCCCCCGGACTGCAACTAATGAAAAACTGTTTTTT. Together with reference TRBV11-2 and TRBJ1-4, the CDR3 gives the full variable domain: EAGVAQSPRYKIIEKRQSVAFWCNPISGHATLYWYQQILGQGPKLLIQFQNNGVVDDSQLPKDRFSAERLKGVDSTLKIQPAKLEDSAVYLCASSPRTATNEKLFFGSGTQLSVL.

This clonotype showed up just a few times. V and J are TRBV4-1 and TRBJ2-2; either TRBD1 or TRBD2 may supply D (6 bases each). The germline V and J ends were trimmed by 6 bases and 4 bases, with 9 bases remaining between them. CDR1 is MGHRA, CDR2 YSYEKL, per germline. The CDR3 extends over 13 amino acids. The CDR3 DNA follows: TGCGCCAGCAGACAGGGAGGCACCGGGGAGCTGTTTTTT. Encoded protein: CASRQGGTGELFF.

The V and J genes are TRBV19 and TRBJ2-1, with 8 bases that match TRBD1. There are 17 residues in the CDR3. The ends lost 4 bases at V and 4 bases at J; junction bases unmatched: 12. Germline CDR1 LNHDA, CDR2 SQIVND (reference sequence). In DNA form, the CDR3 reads TGTGCCAGTAGTAATGGAGCCGGGACAGGCCGTTACAATGAGCAGTTCTTC. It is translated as CASSNGAGTGRYNEQFF.

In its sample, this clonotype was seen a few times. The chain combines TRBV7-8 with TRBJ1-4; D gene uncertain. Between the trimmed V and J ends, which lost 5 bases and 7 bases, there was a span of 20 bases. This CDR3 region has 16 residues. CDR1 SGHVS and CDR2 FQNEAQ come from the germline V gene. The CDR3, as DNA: TGTGCCAGCAGCCCCCTACACGATCCGTCGGCTGAAAAACTGTTTTTT. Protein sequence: CASSPLHDPSAEKLFF.

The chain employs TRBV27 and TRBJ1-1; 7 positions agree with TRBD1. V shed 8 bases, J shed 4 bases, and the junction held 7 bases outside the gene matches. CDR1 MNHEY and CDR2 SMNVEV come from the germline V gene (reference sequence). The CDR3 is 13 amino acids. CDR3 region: CASATDRSTEAFF. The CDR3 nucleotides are TGTGCCAGCGCCACGGACAGGAGCACTGAAGCTTTCTTT.

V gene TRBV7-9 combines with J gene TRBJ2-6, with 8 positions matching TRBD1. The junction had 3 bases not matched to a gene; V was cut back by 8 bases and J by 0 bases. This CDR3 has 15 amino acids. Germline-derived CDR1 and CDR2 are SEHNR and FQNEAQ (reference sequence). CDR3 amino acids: CASQGAYSGANVLTF. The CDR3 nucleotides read TGTGCCAGCCAGGGGGCTTACTCTGGGGCCAACGTCCTGACTTTC.

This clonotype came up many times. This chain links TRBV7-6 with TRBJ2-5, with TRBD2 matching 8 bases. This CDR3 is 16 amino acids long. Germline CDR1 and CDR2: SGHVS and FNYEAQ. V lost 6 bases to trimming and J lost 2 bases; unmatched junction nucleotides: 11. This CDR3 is CASRKWGGGPQETQYF. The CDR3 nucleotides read TGTGCCAGCAGAAAATGGGGCGGGGGGCCACAAGAGACCCAGTACTTC.

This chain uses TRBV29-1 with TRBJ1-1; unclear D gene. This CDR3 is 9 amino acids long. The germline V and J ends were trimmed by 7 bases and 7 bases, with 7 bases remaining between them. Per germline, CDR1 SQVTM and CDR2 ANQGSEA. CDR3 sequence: CSAGLEAFF. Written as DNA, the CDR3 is TGCAGCGCAGGACTTGAAGCTTTCTTT.

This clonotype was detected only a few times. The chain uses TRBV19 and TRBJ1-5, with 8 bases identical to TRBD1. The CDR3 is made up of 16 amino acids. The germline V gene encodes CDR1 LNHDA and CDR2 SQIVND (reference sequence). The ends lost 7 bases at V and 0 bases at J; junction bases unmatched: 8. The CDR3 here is CASKGRGRYSNQPQHF. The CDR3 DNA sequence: TGTGCCAGTAAAGGCAGGGGGCGTTATAGCAATCAGCCCCAGCATTTT.

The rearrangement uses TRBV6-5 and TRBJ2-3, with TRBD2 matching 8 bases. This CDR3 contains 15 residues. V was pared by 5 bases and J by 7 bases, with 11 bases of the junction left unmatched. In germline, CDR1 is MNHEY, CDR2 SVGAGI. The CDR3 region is CASSAFGGGLNTQYF. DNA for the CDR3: TGTGCCAGCAGTGCCTTTGGCGGGGGGCTGAATACGCAGTATTTT.

The DNA for the CDR3 is TGTGCCAGTAGTACCAGGGGAAAAGTGTACGAGCAGTACTTC. Translated: CASSTRGKVYEQYF. The V and J genes are TRBV19 and TRBJ2-7; the D gene is possibly TRBD1 (6 bases). There are 14 residues in the CDR3. V lost 4 bases and J 4 bases, leaving 14 bases between the germline ends. Germline V gene data show CDR1 as LNHDA and CDR2 as SQIVND (reference sequence).

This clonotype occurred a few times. CDR3 amino acids: CSARDEEDVMNTEAFF. CDR3 coding DNA: TGCAGTGCTAGAGATGAAGAGGATGTGATGAACACTGAAGCTTTCTTT. This sequence joins TRBV20-1 and TRBJ1-1, with D uncertain. Germline CDR1 DFQATT, CDR2 SNEGSKA (reference sequence). Trimming removed 0 bases at V and 0 bases at J, with 14 bases between. CDR3 length: 16 residues.